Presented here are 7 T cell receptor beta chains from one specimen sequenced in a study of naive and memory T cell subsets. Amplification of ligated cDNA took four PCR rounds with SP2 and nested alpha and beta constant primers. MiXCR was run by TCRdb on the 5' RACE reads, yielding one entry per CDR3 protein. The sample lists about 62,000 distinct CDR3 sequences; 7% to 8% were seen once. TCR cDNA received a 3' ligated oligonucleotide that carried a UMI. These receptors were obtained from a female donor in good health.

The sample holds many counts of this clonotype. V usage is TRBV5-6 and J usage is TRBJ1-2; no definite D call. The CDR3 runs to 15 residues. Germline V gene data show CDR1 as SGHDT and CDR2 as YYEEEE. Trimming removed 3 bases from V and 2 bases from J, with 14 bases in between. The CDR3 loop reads CASSSASAGNYGYTF. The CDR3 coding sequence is TGTGCCAGCAGCTCAGCGAGCGCTGGGAACTATGGCTACACCTTC.

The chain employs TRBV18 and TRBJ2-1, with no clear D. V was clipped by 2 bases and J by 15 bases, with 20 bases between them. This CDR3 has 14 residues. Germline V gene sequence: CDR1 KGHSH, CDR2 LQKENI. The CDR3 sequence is CASSPENESNQGFF. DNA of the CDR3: TGTGCCAGCTCACCAGAAAATGAATCGAATCAAGGGTTCTTC.

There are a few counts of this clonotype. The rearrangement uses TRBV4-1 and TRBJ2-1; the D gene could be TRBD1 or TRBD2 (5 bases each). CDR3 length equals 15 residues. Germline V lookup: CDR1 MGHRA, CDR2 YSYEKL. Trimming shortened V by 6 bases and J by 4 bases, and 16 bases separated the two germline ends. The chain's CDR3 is CASRSSGGPYNEQFF. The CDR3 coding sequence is TGCGCCAGCAGGTCTTCTGGGGGACCGTACAATGAGCAGTTCTTC.

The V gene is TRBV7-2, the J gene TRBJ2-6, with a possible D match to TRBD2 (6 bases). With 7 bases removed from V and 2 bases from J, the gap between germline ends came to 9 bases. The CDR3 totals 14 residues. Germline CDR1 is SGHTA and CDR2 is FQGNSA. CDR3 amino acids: CASTEGTGANVLTF. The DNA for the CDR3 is TGTGCCAGCACGGAGGGGACTGGGGCCAACGTCCTGACTTTC.

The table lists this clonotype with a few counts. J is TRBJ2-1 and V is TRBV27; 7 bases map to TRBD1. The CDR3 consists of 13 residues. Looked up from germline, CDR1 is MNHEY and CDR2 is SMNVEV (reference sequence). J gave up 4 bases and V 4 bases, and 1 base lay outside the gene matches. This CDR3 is CASSWDRYNEQFF. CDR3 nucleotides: TGTGCCAGCAGTTGGGACAGATACAATGAGCAGTTCTTC.

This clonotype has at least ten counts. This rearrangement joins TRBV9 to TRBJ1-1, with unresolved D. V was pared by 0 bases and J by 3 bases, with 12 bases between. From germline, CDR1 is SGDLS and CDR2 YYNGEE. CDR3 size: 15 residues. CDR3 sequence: CASSVGSGIDTEAFF. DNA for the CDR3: TGTGCCAGCAGCGTAGGATCGGGGATCGACACTGAAGCTTTCTTT.

Written as DNA, the CDR3 is TGTGCCAGTAGTATGATGGGGAGGGGAAAACTGTTTTTT. Translating gives CASSMMGRGKLFF. The V and J genes are TRBV19 and TRBJ1-4; D possibly corresponds to TRBD1 (5 bases). Trimming removed 3 bases at V and 10 bases at J, with 12 bases between. The CDR3 sequence is 13 residues long. Germline assignment: CDR1 LNHDA and CDR2 SQIVND (reference sequence). Variable domain in full (rest from reference TRBV19 and TRBJ1-4): DGGITQSPKYLFRKEGQNVTLSCEQNLNHDAMYWYRQDPGQGLRLIYYSQIVNDFQKGDIAEGYSVSREKKESFPLTVTSAQKNPTAFYLCASSMMGRGKLFFGSGTQLSVL.